The sequence of this TCR beta chain was determined in a study of T cell changes during pregnancy in multiple sclerosis. Only in-frame clones appear in the TCRdb table, and some are missing; sequencing was by immunoSEQ multiplex PCR. This sample has roughly 36,000 clones, with around 91% found just once. Trimming cost V 0 bases and J 6 bases, with 9 bases left between them. Germline V gene data show CDR1 as LGHNA and CDR2 as YSLEER. This CDR3 region has 13 residues. The J gene is TRBJ2-7, the V gene TRBV4-3; no clear D gene. The sequence derives from a female donor with multiple sclerosis, enrolled in a pregnancy study. The sample in question was CD8+ T cells from peripheral blood mononuclear cells, obtained in the second trimester of pregnancy. Here the CDR3 reads CASSQDAFAEQYF. The CDR3 coding sequence is TGCGCCAGCAGCCAAGACGCGTTCGCCGAGCAGTACTTC.